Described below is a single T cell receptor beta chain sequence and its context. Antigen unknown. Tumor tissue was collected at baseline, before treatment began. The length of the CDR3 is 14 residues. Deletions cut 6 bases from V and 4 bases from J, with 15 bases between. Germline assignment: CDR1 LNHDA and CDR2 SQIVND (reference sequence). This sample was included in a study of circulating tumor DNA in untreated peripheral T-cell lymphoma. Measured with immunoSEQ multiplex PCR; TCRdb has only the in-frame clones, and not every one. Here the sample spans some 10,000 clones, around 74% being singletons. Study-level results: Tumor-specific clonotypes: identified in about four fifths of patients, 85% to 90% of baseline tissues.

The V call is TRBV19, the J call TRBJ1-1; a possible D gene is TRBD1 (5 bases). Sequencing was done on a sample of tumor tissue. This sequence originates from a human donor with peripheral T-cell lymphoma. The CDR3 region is CASRRWGEATEAFF. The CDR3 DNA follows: TGTGCCAGTAGAAGATGGGGGGAGGCCACTGAAGCTTTCTTT.